This TCR beta chain was captured by sequencing in a study of post-analysis software for immune sequencing data. Study conclusions and caveats: Controls showed lower frequencies than patients for five or six TRBV segments, and TRBV5-6, TRBV5-1 and TRBV20-1 were among these.

The TCR beta cDNA libraries carried unique molecular identifiers. Between roughly 1 and 10 million T cells gave rise to approximately 520,000 cDNA molecules. MiXCR, run by TCRdb on the PCR reads, gives a single entry per CDR3 protein. The sample includes more than 500,000 distinct CDR3 sequences, roughly 34% of them seen just once. With V trimmed by 6 bases and J by 2 bases, 4 bases remained unmatched. The CDR3 spans 13 residues. The germline gives CDR1 SQVTM, CDR2 ANQGSEA. Turning to this clonotype: Its antigen is unknown.

The receptor comes from a girl under 18 with multiple sclerosis. The chain recombines TRBV29-1 with TRBJ2-7; the match to TRBD2 covers 10 bases. Source material: blood. CDR3 bases: TGCAGCGTCCTTAGCGGGGGGACCTACGAGCAGTACTTC. It specifies CSVLSGGTYEQYF.